The present entry profiles one T cell receptor (beta chain) with its context. This entry comes from a study of blood T cells in healthy people across ages. Trimming removed 7 bases from V and 0 bases from J, with 15 bases in between. Germline CDR1 SQVTM, CDR2 ANQGSEA. The CDR3 totals 14 residues. Alongside a J-beta primer mix, a sample-barcoded 5' primer served in a second PCR lasting roughly 7 to 12 cycles. TCRdb analysed the 5' RACE reads with MiXCR anew, one entry per CDR3 protein. The repertoire holds approximately 800,000 distinct CDR3 sequences, about 34% seen once, with about an eighth in the top ten.

The receptor was derived from a man aged 18 to 30 in good health. The sequencing input was blood. J is TRBJ1-1 and V is TRBV29-1, with D perhaps matching TRBD1 (5 bases). This chain's CDR3 is CSAHGEGLNTEAFF. CDR3 DNA: TGCAGCGCCCATGGTGAGGGACTGAACACTGAAGCTTTCTTT.